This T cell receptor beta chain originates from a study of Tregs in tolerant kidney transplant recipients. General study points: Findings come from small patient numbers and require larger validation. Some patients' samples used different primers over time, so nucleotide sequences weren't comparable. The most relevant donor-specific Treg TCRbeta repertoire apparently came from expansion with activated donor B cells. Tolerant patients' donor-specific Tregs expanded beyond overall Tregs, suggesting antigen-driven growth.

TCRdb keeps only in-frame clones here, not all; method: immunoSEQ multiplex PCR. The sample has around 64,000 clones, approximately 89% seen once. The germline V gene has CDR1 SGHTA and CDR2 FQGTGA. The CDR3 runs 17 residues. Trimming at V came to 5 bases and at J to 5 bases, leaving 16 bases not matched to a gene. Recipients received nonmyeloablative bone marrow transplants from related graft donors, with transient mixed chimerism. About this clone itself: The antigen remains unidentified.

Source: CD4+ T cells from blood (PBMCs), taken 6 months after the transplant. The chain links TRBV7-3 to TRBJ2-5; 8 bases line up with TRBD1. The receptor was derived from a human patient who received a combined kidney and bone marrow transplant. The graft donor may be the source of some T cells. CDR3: CASSKTTLGQVVETQYF. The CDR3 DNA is TGTGCCAGCAGCAAAACAACCTTGGGACAGGTAGTGGAGACCCAGTACTTC.